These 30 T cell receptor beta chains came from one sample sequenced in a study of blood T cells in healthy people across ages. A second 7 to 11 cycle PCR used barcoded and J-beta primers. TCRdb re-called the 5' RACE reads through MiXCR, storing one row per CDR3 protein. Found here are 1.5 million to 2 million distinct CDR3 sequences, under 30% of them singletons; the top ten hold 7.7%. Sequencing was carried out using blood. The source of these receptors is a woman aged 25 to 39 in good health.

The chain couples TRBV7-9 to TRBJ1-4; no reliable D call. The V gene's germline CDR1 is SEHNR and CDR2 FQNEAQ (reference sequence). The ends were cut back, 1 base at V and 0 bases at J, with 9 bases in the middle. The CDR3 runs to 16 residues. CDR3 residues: CASSLGSVATNEKLFF. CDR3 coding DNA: TGTGCCAGCAGCTTAGGATCGGTGGCAACTAATGAAAAACTGTTTTTT.

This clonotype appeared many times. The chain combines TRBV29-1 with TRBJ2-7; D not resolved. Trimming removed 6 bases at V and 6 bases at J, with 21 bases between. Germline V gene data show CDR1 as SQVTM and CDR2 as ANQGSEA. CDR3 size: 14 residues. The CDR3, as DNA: TGCAGCGTGACCCCGCAAGGCTGGATCAGCGAGCAGTACTTC. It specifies CSVTPQGWISEQYF.

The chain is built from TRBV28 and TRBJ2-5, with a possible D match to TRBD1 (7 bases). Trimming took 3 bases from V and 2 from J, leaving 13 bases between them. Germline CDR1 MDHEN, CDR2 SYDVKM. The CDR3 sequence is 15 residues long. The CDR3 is CASSFNRGGQETQYF. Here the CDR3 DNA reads TGTGCCAGCAGTTTCAACAGGGGAGGTCAAGAGACCCAGTACTTC.

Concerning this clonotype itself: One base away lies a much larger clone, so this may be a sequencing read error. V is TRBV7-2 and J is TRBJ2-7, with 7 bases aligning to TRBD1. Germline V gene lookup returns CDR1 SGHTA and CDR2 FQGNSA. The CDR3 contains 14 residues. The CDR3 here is CAGSSQGFYYEQYF. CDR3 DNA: TGTGCCGGCAGCTCACAGGGGTTCTACTACGAGCAGTACTTC.

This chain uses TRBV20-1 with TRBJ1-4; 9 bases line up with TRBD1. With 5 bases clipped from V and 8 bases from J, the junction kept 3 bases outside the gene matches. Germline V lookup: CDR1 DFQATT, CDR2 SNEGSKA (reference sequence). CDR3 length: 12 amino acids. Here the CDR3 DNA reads TGCAGTGCTGGGGGACAGGGAGAAAAACTGTTTTTT. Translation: CSAGGQGEKLFF.

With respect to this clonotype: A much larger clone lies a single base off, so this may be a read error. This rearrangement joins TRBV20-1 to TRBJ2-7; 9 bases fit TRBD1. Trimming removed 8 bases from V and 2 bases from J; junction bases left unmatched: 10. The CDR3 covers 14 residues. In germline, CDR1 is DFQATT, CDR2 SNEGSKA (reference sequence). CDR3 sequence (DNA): TGCAGTTCCCCGGGACAGGGTTACGCCTACGAGCAGTACTTC. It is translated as CSSPGQGYAYEQYF.

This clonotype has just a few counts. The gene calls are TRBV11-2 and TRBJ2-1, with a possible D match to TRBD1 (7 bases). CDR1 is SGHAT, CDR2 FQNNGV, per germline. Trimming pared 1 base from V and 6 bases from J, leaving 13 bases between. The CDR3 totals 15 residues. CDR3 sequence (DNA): TGTGCCAGCAGCTTAGGGCGGGGACAGACCAATGAGCAGTTCTTC. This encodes CASSLGRGQTNEQFF.

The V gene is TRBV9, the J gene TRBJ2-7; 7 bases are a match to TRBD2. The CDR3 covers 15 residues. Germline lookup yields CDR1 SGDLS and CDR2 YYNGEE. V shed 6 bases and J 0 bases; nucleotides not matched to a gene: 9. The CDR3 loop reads CASNQDGGSSYEQYF. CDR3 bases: TGTGCCAGCAACCAAGACGGGGGGAGCTCCTACGAGCAGTACTTC.

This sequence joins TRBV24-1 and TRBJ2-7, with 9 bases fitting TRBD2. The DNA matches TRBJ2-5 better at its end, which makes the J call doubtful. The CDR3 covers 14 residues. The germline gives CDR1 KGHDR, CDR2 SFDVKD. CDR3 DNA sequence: TGTGCCACCAGTGATAATAGCGGGAGAGAGACCCAGTACTTC. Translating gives CATSDNSGRETQYF.

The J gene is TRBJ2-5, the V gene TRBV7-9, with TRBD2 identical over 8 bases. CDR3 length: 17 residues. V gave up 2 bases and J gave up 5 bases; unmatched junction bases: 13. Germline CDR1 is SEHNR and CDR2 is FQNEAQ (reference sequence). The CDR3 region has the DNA TGTGCCAGCAGCTTAAGGCCGGTCGGGAGGGCCGGGGAGACCCAGTACTTC. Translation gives CASSLRPVGRAGETQYF.

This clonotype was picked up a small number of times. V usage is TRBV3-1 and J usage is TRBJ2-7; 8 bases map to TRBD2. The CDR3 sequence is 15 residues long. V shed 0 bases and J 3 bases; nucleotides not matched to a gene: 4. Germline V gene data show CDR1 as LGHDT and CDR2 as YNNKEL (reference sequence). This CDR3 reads CASSQESGRNYEQYF. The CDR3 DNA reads TGTGCCAGCAGCCAAGAAAGCGGGAGAAACTACGAGCAGTACTTC.

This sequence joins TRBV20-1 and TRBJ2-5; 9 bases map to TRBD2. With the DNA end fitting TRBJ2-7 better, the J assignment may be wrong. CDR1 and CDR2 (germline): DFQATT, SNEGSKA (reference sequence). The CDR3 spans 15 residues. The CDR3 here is CSARDSGGGEYEQYF. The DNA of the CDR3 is TGCAGTGCTAGAGATTCGGGCGGGGGGGAATACGAGCAGTACTTC.

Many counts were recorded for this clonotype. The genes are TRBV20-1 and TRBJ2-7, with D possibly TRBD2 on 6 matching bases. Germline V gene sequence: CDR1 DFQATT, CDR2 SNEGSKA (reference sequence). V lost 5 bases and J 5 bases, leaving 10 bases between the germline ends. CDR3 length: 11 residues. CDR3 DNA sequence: TGCAGTGCTGGGGGAGGAAACGAGCAGTACTTC. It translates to CSAGGGNEQYF.

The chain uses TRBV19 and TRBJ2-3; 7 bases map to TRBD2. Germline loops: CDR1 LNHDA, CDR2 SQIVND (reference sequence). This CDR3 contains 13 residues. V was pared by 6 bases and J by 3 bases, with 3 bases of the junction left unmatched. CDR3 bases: TGTGCCAGTAGCGGGAGGATGACAGATACGCAGTATTTT. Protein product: CASSGRMTDTQYF.

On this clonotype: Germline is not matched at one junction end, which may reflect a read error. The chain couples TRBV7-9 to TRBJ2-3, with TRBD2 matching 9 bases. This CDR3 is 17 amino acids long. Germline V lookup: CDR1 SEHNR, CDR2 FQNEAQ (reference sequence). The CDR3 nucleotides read TGTGCCAGCAGCTTAACCGCAGCGGGGGGATTCACAGATATGCAGTATTTT. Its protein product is CASSLTAAGGFTDMQYF.

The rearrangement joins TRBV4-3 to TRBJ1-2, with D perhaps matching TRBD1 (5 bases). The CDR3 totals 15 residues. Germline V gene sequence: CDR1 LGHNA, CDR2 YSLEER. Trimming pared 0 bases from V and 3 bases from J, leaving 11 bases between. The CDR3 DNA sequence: TGCGCCAGCAGCCAAGAGTTCTGGGGGGACTATGGCTACACCTTC. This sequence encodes CASSQEFWGDYGYTF.

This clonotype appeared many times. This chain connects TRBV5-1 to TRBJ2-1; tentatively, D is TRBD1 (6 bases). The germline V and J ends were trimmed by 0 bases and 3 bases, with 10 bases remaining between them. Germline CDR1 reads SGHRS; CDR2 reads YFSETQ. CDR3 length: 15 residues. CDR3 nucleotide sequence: TGCGCCAGCAGCTTGGATGGACAGAACTACAATGAGCAGTTCTTC. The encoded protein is CASSLDGQNYNEQFF.

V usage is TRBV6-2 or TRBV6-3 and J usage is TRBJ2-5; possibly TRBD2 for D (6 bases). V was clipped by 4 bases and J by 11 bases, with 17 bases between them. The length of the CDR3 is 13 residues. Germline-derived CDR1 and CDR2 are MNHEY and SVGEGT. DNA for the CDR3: TGTGCCAGCAGTTTCCGGGACTTAAATGAGCAGTACTTC. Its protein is CASSFRDLNEQYF.

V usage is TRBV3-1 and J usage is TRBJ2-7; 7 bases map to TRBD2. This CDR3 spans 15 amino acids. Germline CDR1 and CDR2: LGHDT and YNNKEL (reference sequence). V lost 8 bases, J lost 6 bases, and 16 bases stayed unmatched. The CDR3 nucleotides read TGTGCCAGCGGGTCCCAAGGACTAGTAAGCTTCGAGCAGTACTTC. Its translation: CASGSQGLVSFEQYF.

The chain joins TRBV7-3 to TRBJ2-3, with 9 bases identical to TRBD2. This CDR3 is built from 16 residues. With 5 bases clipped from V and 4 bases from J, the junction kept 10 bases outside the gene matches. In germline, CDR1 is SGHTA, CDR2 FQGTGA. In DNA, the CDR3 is TGTGCCAGCAGCCCAACGGGCGGGGGGGCGGCAGATACGCAGTATTTT. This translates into CASSPTGGGAADTQYF. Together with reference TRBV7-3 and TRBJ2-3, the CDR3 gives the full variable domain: GAGVSQTPSNKVTEKGKYVELRCDPISGHTALYWYRQSLGQGPEFLIYFQGTGAADDSGLPNDRFFAVRPEGSVSTLKIQRTERGDSAVYLCASSPTGGGAADTQYFGPGTRLTVL.

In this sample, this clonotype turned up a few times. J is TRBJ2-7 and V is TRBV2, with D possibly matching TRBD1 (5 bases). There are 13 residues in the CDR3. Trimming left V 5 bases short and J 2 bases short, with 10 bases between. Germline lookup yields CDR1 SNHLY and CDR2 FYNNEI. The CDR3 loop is CASSPREAYEQYF. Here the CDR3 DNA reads TGTGCCAGCAGTCCCAGGGAAGCCTACGAGCAGTACTTC.

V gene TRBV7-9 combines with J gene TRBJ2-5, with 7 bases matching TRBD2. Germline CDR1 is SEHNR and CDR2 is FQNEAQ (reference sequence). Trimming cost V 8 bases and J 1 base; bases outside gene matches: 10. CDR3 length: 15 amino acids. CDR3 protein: CASGVRASGQETQYF. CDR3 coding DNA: TGTGCCAGCGGCGTAAGGGCTAGCGGCCAAGAGACCCAGTACTTC.

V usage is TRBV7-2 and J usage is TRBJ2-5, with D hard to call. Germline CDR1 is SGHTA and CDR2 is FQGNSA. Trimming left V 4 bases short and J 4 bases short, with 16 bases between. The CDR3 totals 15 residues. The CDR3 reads CASSSRPSAPETQYF. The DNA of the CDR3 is TGTGCCAGCAGCTCCCGACCCAGTGCTCCAGAGACCCAGTACTTC.

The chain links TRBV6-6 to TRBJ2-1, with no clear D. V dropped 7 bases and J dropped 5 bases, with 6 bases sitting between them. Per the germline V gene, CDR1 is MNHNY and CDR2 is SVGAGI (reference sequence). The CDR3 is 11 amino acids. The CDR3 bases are TGTGCCAGCACAAGCCACAATGAGCAGTTCTTC. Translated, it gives CASTSHNEQFF.

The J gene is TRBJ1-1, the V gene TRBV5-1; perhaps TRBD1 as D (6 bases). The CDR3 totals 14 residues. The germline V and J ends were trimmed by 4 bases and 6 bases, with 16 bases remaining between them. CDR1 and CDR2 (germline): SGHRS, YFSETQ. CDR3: CASSPDGGWPEAFF. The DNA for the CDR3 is TGCGCCAGCAGCCCGGACGGGGGCTGGCCTGAAGCTTTCTTT.

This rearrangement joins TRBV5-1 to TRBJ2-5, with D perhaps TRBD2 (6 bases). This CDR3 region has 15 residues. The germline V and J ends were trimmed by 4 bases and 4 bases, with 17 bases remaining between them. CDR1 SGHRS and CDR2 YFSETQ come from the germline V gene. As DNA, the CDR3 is TGCGCCAGCAGCCCGACGGGACTCGGGGCAGAGACCCAGTACTTC. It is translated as CASSPTGLGAETQYF.

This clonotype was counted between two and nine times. The CDR3 is CATSDPGSGGTARPQYF. Written as DNA, the CDR3 is TGTGCCACCAGTGACCCTGGAAGCGGGGGGACTGCTCGACCCCAGTACTTC. The chain employs TRBV24-1 and TRBJ2-5; 9 bases agree with TRBD2. Trimming at V came to 4 bases and at J to 9 bases, leaving 17 bases not matched to a gene. CDR1 KGHDR and CDR2 SFDVKD come from the germline V gene. This CDR3 contains 17 residues.

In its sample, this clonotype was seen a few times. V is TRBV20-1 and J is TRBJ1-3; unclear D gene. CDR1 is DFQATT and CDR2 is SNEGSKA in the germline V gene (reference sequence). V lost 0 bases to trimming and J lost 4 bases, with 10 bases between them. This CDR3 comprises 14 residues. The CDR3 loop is CSARDQRNGNTIYF. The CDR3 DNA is TGCAGTGCTAGAGATCAACGGAACGGAAACACCATATATTTT.

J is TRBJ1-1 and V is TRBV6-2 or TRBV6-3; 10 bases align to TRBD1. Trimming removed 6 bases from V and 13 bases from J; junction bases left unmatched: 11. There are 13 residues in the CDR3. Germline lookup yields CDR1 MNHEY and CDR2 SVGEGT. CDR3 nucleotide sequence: TGTGCCAGCAGACTCGACAGGGGGCAGGGTGTTTTCTTT. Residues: CASRLDRGQGVFF.

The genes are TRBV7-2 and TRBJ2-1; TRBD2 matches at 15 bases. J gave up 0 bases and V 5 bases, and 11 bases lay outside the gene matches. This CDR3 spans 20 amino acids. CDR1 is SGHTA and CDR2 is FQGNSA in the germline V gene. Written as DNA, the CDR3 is TGTGCCAGCAGCCCGCTGGGACTAGCGGGGGGCCGAGGCTCCTACAATGAGCAGTTCTTC. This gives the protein CASSPLGLAGGRGSYNEQFF.